The present T cell receptor beta chain was sequenced within a study of shared clonotypes between healthy human individuals. The V and J ends lost 4 bases and 2 bases, in that order; junction bases with no gene match: 6. Germline CDR1 and CDR2: SGHDT and YYEEEE. This CDR3 is 15 amino acids long. For each subset, genomic DNA was distributed in equal portions over several immunoSEQ plates. TCRdb's copy holds only in-frame clones and misses some; the assay was immunoSEQ multiplex PCR. This sample has approximately 500,000 clones, with over 70% found just once. All donors were Caucasian adults living in Nashville, Tennessee.

Sequences were obtained from PBMCs. V and J are TRBV5-6 and TRBJ2-5, with 9 nucleotides matching TRBD1. This sequence originates from a woman in her thirties or forties in good health. Some clones in this sample may be carry-over from other donors' samples. DNA of the CDR3: TGTGCCAGCAGCCCTGGGACAGGGAGGCAAGAGACCCAGTACTTC. Protein product: CASSPGTGRQETQYF.